These 21 T cell receptor beta chains came from one sample sequenced in a study of OX40 agonist ivuxolimab in advanced cancers. Clones were read by immunoSEQ multiplex PCR, and TCRdb kept only the in-frame ones, dropping some. The sample carries about 70,000 clones, about nine tenths recorded once. The source material was CD4+ or CD8+ T cells sorted from blood, sampled in a trial of the OX40 agonist ivuxolimab. These receptors originate from an adult with an advanced solid tumor such as melanoma, head and neck, liver or kidney cancer.

J is TRBJ2-7 and V is TRBV4-2; D gene uncertain. Germline CDR1 LGHNA, CDR2 YNFKEQ. V was cut by 1 base and J by 0 bases, with 7 bases left in between. The CDR3 is made up of 14 amino acids. The CDR3 nucleotides read TGTGCCAGCAGCCAAGGACTGAACTCCTACGAGCAGTACTTC. Its translation: CASSQGLNSYEQYF.

The chain joins TRBV6-1 to TRBJ2-2; D unresolved. CDR1 is MNHNS, CDR2 SASEGT, per germline. This CDR3 region has 13 residues. The V gene lost 6 bases and the J gene lost 2 bases, with 7 bases spanning the gap. The DNA for the CDR3 is TGTGCCAGCAGACTCACTAACACCGGGGAGCTGTTTTTT. This sequence encodes CASRLTNTGELFF.

The chain couples TRBV4-1 to TRBJ1-3; the D gene is possibly TRBD1 (6 bases). The germline gives CDR1 MGHRA, CDR2 YSYEKL. Trimming pared 1 base from V and 4 bases from J, leaving 14 bases between. This CDR3 comprises 16 residues. The CDR3 nucleotides are TGCGCCAGCAGCCAAGGATCGGGGGCAGGGGGAAACACCATATATTTT. This encodes CASSQGSGAGGNTIYF.

The chain links TRBV28 to TRBJ2-7; D possibly corresponds to TRBD1 (7 bases). CDR3 length: 14 amino acids. V lost 5 bases and J lost 5, with 16 bases in between. CDR1 and CDR2 from the germline V gene are MDHEN and SYDVKM. DNA for the CDR3: TGTGCCAGCAGTCCAGGGGGGCGCAGGCACGAGCAGTACTTC. Protein: CASSPGGRRHEQYF.

The chain employs TRBV7-2 and TRBJ1-2; the match to TRBD1 covers 8 bases. The CDR3 spans 14 residues. J gave up 3 bases and V 5 bases, and 5 bases lay outside the gene matches. The germline V gene has CDR1 SGHTA and CDR2 FQGNSA. CDR3 sequence: CASSRTRGHYGYTF. In DNA form, the CDR3 reads TGTGCCAGCAGCAGAACCAGGGGGCACTATGGCTACACCTTC.

The chain couples TRBV5-1 to TRBJ1-1, with 10 bases matching TRBD1. V was pared by 0 bases and J by 7 bases, with 9 bases of the junction left unmatched. Looked up from germline, CDR1 is SGHRS and CDR2 is YFSETQ. The CDR3 runs 16 residues. The CDR3 region has the DNA TGCGCCAGCAGCTTGGTGGGTGGACAGGGGGTCGGTGAAGCTTTCTTT. This gives the protein CASSLVGGQGVGEAFF.

This chain uses TRBV6-5 with TRBJ2-5, with a tentative D call TRBD1 (5 bases). Germline CDR1 and CDR2: MNHEY and SVGAGI. V lost 5 bases and J 5 bases, leaving 12 bases between the germline ends. This CDR3 spans 13 amino acids. Here the CDR3 DNA reads TGTGCCAGCAGTCAGCAGGGAAGGGAGACCCAGTACTTC. This translates into CASSQQGRETQYF.

This sequence joins TRBV4-2 and TRBJ2-1; maybe TRBD2 (5 bases). CDR1 and CDR2 (germline): LGHNA, YNFKEQ. CDR3 length equals 17 residues. V gave up 1 base and J gave up 0 bases, with 13 bases separating them. The CDR3 sequence: CASSQVAAESSYNEQFF. The CDR3 nucleotides read TGTGCCAGCAGCCAAGTCGCAGCGGAGAGCTCCTACAATGAGCAGTTCTTC.

The chain has TRBV21-1 and TRBJ2-6; no check of the table's D call, TRBD2, against the DNA was made. TRBV21-1 is assigned pseudogene status. This CDR3 spans 18 amino acids. The CDR3 loop is CASSTISPRAGGANVLTF. As DNA, the CDR3 is TGTGCCAGCAGCACAATCTCCCCTAGGGCGGGGGGGGCCAACGTCCTGACTTTC.

This chain uses TRBV14 with TRBJ1-2; D perhaps matches TRBD1 (6 bases). The CDR3 covers 14 residues. The germline V gene has CDR1 SGHDN and CDR2 FVKESK. The V and J ends lost 2 bases and 6 bases respectively, with 13 bases between them. In nucleotides, the CDR3 is TGTGCCAGCAGCCAAAATGCAGGGGTTCATGGCTACACCTTC. Translating gives CASSQNAGVHGYTF.

The chain has TRBV5-8 and TRBJ1-2, with no clear D. The CDR3 spans 11 residues. V gave up 4 bases and J gave up 7 bases, with 8 bases separating them. Germline CDR1 is SGHTS and CDR2 is YDEGEE. CDR3 loop: CASSGDVGYTF. In nucleotides, the CDR3 is TGTGCCAGCAGCGGCGACGTTGGCTACACCTTC.

This chain links TRBV5-4 with TRBJ1-2; no firm D call. The ends were cut back, 0 bases at V and 10 bases at J, with 19 bases in the middle. This CDR3 spans 15 amino acids. Germline CDR1 and CDR2: SGHNT and YYREEE (reference sequence). The chain's CDR3 is CASSLDSTKYSHYTF. CDR3 nucleotides: TGTGCCAGCAGCTTGGACAGCACTAAATACTCACACTACACCTTC.

The chain couples TRBV6-4 to TRBJ1-6; D ambiguous. This CDR3 region has 14 residues. Germline CDR1 is MRHNA and CDR2 is SNTAGT. V was shortened by 5 bases and J by 10 bases, with 15 bases between the two germline ends. The CDR3 sequence: CASSSTYPRSPLHF. CDR3 DNA: TGTGCCAGCAGTTCAACTTACCCTCGATCACCCCTCCACTTT.

This clone turned up a few times. One junction end does not reproduce the germline sequence, and a read error may be involved. The rearrangement links TRBV7-7 to TRBJ2-5, with D perhaps TRBD2 (6 bases). The CDR3 length is 15 residues. CDR1 SSHAT and CDR2 FNYEAQ come from the germline V gene (reference sequence). The CDR3 loop reads CASSLEGQLQETQYF. In DNA form, the CDR3 reads TGTGCTAGCAGCTTGGAGGGCCAGCTCCAAGAGACCCAGTACTTC.

The V and J genes are TRBV5-1 and TRBJ2-3; D gene ambiguous. Germline loops: CDR1 SGHRS, CDR2 YFSETQ. The CDR3 loop spans 14 amino acids. The ends were cut back, 2 bases at V and 0 bases at J, with 7 bases in the middle. CDR3 in DNA: TGCGCCAGCAGCTTCAAGGGTAGCACAGATACGCAGTATTTT. Translation: CASSFKGSTDTQYF.

The CDR3 protein is CASSLAPGVGTSYEQYF. The DNA for the CDR3 is TGCGCCAGCAGCTTGGCCCCCGGGGTCGGAACCTCCTACGAGCAGTACTTC. V and J are TRBV5-1 and TRBJ2-7; maybe TRBD2 (5 bases). CDR1 SGHRS and CDR2 YFSETQ come from the germline V gene. This CDR3 is 17 amino acids long. Trimming cost V 0 bases and J 0 bases, with 16 bases left between them.

This chain links TRBV6-5 with TRBJ1-2, with D tentatively TRBD1 (5 bases). The germline gives CDR1 MNHEY, CDR2 SVGAGI. The CDR3 contains 15 residues. V lost 7 bases and J 0 bases, leaving 15 bases between the germline ends. The chain's CDR3 is CASNPGTEANYGYTF. CDR3 DNA: TGTGCCAGCAATCCCGGGACGGAAGCTAACTATGGCTACACCTTC.

The chain carries TRBV2 and TRBJ1-6; 10 bases are shared with TRBD1. The V and J ends lost 7 bases and 9 bases, in that order; junction bases with no gene match: 6. The CDR3 is 14 residues long. Looked up from germline, CDR1 is SNHLY and CDR2 is FYNNEI. CDR3 sequence: CASKVGQGISPLHF. CDR3 nucleotide sequence: TGTGCCAGCAAGGTGGGACAGGGGATTTCACCCCTCCACTTT.

This clone was seen a single time. The CDR3 here is CASSFSGDEQYF. The CDR3 DNA reads TGTGCCAGCAGCTTTTCCGGGGACGAGCAGTACTTC. The chain couples TRBV7-9 to TRBJ2-7; tentative D call: TRBD2 (5 bases). The length of the CDR3 is 12 residues. Trimming removed 3 bases from V and 5 bases from J, with 8 bases in between. Germline V gene sequence: CDR1 SEHNR, CDR2 FQNEAQ (reference sequence).

The V and J genes are TRBV28 and TRBJ1-5, with TRBD1 identical over 9 bases. The CDR3 totals 14 residues. V trimming: 8 bases; J trimming: 6 bases; junction bases outside the gene matches: 8. Looked up from germline, CDR1 is MDHEN and CDR2 is SYDVKM. Written as DNA, the CDR3 is TGTGCCAGCGGGGAAGGACAGGGGACTCAGCCCCAGCATTTT. Translated, it gives CASGEGQGTQPQHF.

The chain uses TRBV19 and TRBJ1-4; D is uncertain. Trimming shortened V by 6 bases and J by 5 bases, and 10 bases separated the two germline ends. CDR1 and CDR2 from the germline V gene are LNHDA and SQIVND (reference sequence). The CDR3 is made up of 13 amino acids. DNA for the CDR3: TGTGCCAGTAGCGTCAGGCCAAATGAAAAACTGTTTTTT. The encoded protein is CASSVRPNEKLFF.